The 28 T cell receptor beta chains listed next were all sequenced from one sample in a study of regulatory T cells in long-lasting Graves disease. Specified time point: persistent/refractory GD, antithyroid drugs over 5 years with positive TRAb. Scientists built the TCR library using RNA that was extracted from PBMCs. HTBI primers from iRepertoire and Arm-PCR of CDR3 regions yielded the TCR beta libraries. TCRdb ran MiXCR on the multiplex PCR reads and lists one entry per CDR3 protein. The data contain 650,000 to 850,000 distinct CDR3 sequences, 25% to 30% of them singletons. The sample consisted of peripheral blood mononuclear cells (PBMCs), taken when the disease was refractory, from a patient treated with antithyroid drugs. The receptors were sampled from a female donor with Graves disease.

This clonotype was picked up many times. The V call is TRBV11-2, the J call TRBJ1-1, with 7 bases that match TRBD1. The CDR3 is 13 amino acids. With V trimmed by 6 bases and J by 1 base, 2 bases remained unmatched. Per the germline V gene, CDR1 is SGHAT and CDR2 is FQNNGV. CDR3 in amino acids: CASRGQENTEAFF. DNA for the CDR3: TGTGCCAGCAGAGGACAGGAGAACACTGAAGCTTTCTTT.

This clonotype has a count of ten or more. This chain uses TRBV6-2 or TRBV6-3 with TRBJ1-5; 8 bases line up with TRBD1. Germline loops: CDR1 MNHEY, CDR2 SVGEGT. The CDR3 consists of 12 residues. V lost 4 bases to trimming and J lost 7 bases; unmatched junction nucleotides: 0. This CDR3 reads CASSWTGQPQHF. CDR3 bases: TGTGCCAGCAGTTGGACAGGGCAGCCCCAGCATTTT.

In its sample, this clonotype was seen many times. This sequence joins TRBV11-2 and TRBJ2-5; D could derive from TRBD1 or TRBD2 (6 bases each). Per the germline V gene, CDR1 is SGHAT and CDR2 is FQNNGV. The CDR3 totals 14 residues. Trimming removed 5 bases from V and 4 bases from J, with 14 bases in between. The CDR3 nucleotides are TGTGCCAGCAGCCCAAGTGGGGGGCGAGAGACCCAGTACTTC. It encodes CASSPSGGRETQYF.

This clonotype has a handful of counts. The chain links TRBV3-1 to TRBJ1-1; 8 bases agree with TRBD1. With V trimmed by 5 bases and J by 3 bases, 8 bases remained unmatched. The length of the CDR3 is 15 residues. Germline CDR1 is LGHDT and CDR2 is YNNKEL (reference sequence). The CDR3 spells CASSFTGGWDTEAFF. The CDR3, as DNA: TGTGCCAGCAGCTTTACAGGGGGATGGGACACTGAAGCTTTCTTT.

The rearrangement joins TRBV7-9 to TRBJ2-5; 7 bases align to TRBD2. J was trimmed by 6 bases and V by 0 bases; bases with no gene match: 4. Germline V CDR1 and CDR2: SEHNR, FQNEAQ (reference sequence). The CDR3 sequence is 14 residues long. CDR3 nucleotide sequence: TGTGCCAGCAGCTTAGCGCGCGGGGGACAGACCCAGTACTTC. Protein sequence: CASSLARGGQTQYF.

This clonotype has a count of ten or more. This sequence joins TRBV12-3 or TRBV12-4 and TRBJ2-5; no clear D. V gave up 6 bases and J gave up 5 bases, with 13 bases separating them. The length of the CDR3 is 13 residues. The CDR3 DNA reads TGTGCCAGCAGATCCGGGTATTTTGAGACCCAGTACTTC. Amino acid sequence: CASRSGYFETQYF.

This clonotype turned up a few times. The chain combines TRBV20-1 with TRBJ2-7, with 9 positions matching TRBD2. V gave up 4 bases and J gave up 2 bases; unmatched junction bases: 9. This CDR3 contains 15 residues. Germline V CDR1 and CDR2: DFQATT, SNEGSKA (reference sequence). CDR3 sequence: CSAKASGIITYEQYF. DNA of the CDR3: TGCAGTGCTAAAGCTAGCGGGATTATTACCTACGAGCAGTACTTC.

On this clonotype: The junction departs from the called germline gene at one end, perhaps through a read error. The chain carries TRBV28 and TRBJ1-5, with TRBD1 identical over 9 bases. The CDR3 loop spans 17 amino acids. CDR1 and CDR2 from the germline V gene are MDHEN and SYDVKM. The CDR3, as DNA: TGTGTCAGCAGTTCCCCTCCGGGACAGGGTTTGAATCAGCCCCAGCATTTT. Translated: CVSSSPPGQGLNQPQHF.

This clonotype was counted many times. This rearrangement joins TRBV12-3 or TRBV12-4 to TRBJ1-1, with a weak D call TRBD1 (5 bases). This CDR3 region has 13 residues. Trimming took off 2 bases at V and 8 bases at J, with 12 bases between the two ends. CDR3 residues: CASSLSAAGEAFF. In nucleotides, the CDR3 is TGTGCCAGCAGTTTATCCGCGGCAGGGGAAGCTTTCTTT.

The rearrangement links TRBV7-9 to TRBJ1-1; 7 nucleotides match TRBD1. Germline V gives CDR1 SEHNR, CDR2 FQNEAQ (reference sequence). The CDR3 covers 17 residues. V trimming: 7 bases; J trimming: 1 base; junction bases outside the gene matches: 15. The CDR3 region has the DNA TGTGCCAGCACCCTAGGGCCGCGACAGGGTGAGAACACTGAAGCTTTCTTT. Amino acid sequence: CASTLGPRQGENTEAFF.

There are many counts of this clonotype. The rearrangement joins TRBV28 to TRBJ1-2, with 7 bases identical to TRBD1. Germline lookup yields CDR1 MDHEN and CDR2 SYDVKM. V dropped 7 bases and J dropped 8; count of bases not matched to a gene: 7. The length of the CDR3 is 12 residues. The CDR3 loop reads CASMRGPRGYTF. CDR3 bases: TGTGCCAGCATGAGGGGGCCTAGGGGCTACACCTTC.

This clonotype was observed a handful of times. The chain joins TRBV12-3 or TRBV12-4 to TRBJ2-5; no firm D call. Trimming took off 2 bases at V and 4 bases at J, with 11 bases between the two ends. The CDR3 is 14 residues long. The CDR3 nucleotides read TGTGCCAGCAGTTTACTGACTCTCGCAGAGACCCAGTACTTC. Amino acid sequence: CASSLLTLAETQYF.

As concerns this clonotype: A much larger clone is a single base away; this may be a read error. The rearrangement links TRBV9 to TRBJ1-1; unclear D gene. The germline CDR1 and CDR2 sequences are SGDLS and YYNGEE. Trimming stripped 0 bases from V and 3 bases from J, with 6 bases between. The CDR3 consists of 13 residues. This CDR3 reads CASSVGGDTEAFF. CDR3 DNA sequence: TGTGCCAGCAGCGTAGGGGGTGACACTGAAGCTTTCTTT.

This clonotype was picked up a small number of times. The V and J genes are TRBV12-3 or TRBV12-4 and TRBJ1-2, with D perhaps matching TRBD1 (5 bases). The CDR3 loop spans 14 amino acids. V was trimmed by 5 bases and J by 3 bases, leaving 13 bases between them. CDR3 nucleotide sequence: TGTGCCAGCAGTCCTAGTCGAGGGGACTATGGCTACACCTTC. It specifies CASSPSRGDYGYTF.

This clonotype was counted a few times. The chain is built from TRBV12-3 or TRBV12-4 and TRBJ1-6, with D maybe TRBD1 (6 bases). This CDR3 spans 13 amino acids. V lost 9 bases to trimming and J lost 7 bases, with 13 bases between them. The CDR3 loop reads CASMAGVNSPLHF. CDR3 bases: TGTGCCAGTATGGCAGGGGTGAATTCACCCCTCCACTTT.

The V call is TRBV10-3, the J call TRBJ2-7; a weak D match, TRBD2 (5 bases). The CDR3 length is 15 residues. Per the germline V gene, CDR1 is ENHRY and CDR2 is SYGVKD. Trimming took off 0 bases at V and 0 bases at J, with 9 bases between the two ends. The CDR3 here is CAISESTKSSYEQYF. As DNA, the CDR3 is TGTGCCATCAGTGAGTCGACTAAATCCTCCTACGAGCAGTACTTC.

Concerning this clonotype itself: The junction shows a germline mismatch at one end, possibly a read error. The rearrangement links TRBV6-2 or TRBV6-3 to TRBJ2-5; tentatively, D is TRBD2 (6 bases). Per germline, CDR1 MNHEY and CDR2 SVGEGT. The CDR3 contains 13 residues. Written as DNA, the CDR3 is TGTGCCAGCAGTGTGACTAGGGCGGAGACCCGGTACTTC. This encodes CASSVTRAETRYF.

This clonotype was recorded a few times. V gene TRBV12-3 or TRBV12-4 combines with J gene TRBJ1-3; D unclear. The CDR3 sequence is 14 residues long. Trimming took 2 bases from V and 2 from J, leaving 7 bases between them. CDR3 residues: CASSLYQAGNTIYF. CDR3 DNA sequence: TGTGCCAGCAGTTTATATCAGGCTGGAAACACCATATATTTT.

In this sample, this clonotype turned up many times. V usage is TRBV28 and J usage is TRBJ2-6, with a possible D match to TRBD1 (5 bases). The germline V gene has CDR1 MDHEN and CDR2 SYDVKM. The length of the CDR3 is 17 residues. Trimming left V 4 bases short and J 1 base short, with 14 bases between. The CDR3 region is CASSSYTGFSGANVLTF. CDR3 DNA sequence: TGTGCCAGCAGTTCGTATACAGGTTTTTCTGGGGCCAACGTCCTGACTTTC.

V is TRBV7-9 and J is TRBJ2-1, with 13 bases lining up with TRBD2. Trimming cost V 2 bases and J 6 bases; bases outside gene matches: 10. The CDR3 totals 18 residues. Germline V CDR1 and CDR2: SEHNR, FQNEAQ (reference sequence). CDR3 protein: CASSLPPRTSGRRNEQFF. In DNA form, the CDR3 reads TGTGCCAGCAGCTTACCCCCTCGGACTAGCGGGAGACGCAATGAGCAGTTCTTC. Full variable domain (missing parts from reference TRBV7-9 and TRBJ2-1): DTGVSQNPRHKITKRGQNVTFRCDPISEHNRLYWYRQTLGQGPEFLTYFQNEAQLEKSRLLSDRFSAERPKGSFSTLEIQRTEQGDSAMYLCASSLPPRTSGRRNEQFFGPGTRLTVL.

DNA of the CDR3: TGCAGTGCTAGAGCAAGGGGGCCCTACGAGCAGTACTTC. It specifies CSARARGPYEQYF. J is TRBJ2-7 and V is TRBV20-1, with 7 positions matching TRBD1. The CDR3 extends over 13 amino acids. V gave up 1 base and J gave up 2 bases; unmatched junction bases: 2. Per germline, CDR1 DFQATT and CDR2 SNEGSKA (reference sequence).

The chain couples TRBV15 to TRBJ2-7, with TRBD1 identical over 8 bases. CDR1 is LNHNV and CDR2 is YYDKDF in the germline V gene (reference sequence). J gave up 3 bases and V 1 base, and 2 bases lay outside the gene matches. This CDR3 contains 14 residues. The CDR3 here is CATSRGTGNYEQYF. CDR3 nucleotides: TGTGCCACCAGCAGAGGGACAGGGAACTACGAGCAGTACTTC.

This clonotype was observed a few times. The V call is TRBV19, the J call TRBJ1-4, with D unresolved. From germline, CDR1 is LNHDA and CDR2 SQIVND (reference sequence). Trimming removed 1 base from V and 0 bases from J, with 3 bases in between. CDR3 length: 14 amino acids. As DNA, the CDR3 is TGTGCCAGTAGTATAGGAGCAACTAATGAAAAACTGTTTTTT. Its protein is CASSIGATNEKLFF.

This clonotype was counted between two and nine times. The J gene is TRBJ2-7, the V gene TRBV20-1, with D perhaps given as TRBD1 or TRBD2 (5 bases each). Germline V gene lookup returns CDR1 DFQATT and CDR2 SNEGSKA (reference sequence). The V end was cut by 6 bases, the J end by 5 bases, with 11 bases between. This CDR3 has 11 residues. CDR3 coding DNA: TGCAGTGCAACCGGGACGGACGAGCAGTACTTC. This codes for CSATGTDEQYF.

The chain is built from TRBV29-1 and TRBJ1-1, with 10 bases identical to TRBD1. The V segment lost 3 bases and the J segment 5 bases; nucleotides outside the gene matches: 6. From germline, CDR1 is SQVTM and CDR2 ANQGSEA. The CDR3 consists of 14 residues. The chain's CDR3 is CSVEGDRGLTEAFF. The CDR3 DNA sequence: TGCAGCGTTGAGGGTGACAGGGGGCTTACTGAAGCTTTCTTT.

CDR3 coding DNA: TGTGCCAGCTCACCACCAGGGTTTGCATTTAGGCAGAATGAGCAGTTCTTC. The encoded protein is CASSPPGFAFRQNEQFF. The chain recombines TRBV18 with TRBJ2-1; unclear D gene. Trimming took 0 bases from V and 7 from J, leaving 19 bases between them. This CDR3 has 17 amino acids. The germline V gene has CDR1 KGHSH and CDR2 LQKENI.

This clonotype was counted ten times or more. CDR3: CASSYSRGPYEQYF. The CDR3 DNA is TGTGCCAGCAGTTACTCGCGGGGACCCTACGAGCAGTACTTC. This sequence joins TRBV6-2 or TRBV6-3 and TRBJ2-7, with a tentative D call TRBD2 (6 bases). The CDR3 totals 14 residues. Germline lookup yields CDR1 MNHEY and CDR2 SVGEGT. Trimming took off 0 bases at V and 2 bases at J, with 8 bases between the two ends.

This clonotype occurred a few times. Here the CDR3 reads CASSFSRDQPQHF. The CDR3 DNA reads as TGTGCCAGCAGTTTTAGTAGGGATCAGCCCCAGCATTTT. This rearrangement joins TRBV28 to TRBJ1-5; D call uncertain. This CDR3 contains 13 residues. Trimming took off 3 bases at V and 5 bases at J, with 8 bases between the two ends. Germline V lookup: CDR1 MDHEN, CDR2 SYDVKM. The full variable domain, its missing parts supplied by reference TRBV28 and TRBJ1-5, is DVKVTQSSRYLVKRTGEKVFLECVQDMDHENMFWYRQDPGLGLRLIYFSYDVKMKEKGDIPEGYSVSREKKERFSLILESASTNQTSMYLCASSFSRDQPQHFGDGTRLSIL.